This is a list of T cell receptor beta chains from one sample in a study of beta chain features in type 1 diabetes. Produced via immunoSEQ multiplex PCR; TCRdb's table is partial and in-frame only. In the table there are about 240,000 clones, over 11% of which are singletons. The sequencing sample was made of naive CD4+ T cells from blood. These TCRs come from a man under 40 with type 1 diabetes. Both conserved end residues are part of each CDR3. The order of the fields is D gene, V gene, J gene, clone size, CDR3 DNA, CDR3 protein. D genes are given only for firm matches. Not all rows give a size; the values are once, few, many and, for expanded clones, a class.

D: TRBD2
V: TRBV6-5
J: TRBJ2-7
size: -
DNA: TGTGCCAGCACTCCCGGGGGAGGGGCGTCCTACGAGCAGTACTTC
CDR3: CASTPGGGASYEQYF

D: -
V: TRBV5-1
J: TRBJ1-2
size: -
DNA: TGCGCCAGCAGCTTGGCGGAGGGTTCGGGTGGCTACACCTTC
CDR3: CASSLAEGSGGYTF

D: TRBD1
V: TRBV29-1
J: TRBJ1-2
size: -
DNA: TGCAGCGTTGAAGGGAGGGGGACAGGATATGGCTACACCTTC
CDR3: CSVEGRGTGYGYTF

D: -
V: TRBV28
J: TRBJ2-1
size: few
DNA: TGTGCCAGCAGTCCGCCCCGGAGCTCCTACAATGAGCAGTTCTTC
CDR3: CASSPPRSSYNEQFF

D: -
V: TRBV4-1
J: TRBJ1-4
size: -
DNA: TGCGCCAGCAGCCCCGGGGGGGTGTACGAAAAACTGTTTTTT
CDR3: CASSPGGVYEKLFF

D: -
V: TRBV28
J: TRBJ2-7
size: -
DNA: TGTGCCAGCAGTAAGACAGGATACGAGCAGTACTTC
CDR3: CASSKTGYEQYF

D: -
V: TRBV7-9
J: TRBJ2-3
size: -
DNA: TGTGCCAGCAGCCCTCGAGTATCTAGCACAGATACGCAGTATTTT
CDR3: CASSPRVSSTDTQYF

D: TRBD1
V: TRBV7-9
J: TRBJ2-2
size: -
DNA: TGTGCCAGCAGCATCTGGGGGACAGTAATCACCGGGGAGCTGTTTTTT
CDR3: CASSIWGTVITGELFF

D: -
V: TRBV9
J: TRBJ2-2
size: -
DNA: TGTGCCAGCAGCCCGACAGTTTACACCGGGGAGCTGTTTTTT
CDR3: CASSPTVYTGELFF

D: -
V: TRBV5-1
J: TRBJ1-1
size: -
DNA: TGCGCCAGCAGCTTGGCGGACAGAAAGGGGACTGAAGCTTTCTTT
CDR3: CASSLADRKGTEAFF

D: -
V: TRBV30
J: TRBJ1-5
size: few
DNA: TGTGCCTGGAGTGTCACGGGGAGTAATCAGCCCCAGCATTTT
CDR3: CAWSVTGSNQPQHF

D: -
V: TRBV7-6
J: TRBJ2-2
size: few
DNA: TGTGCCAGCAGCTTAAGTATGAGCACCGGGGAGCTGTTTTTT
CDR3: CASSLSMSTGELFF

D: TRBD2
V: TRBV15
J: TRBJ2-3
size: few
DNA: TGTGCCACCAGCAGAGATGGGAGGGGTGGGACAGATACGCAGTATTTT
CDR3: CATSRDGRGGTDTQYF

D: -
V: TRBV11-2
J: TRBJ2-7
size: few
DNA: TGTGCCAGCAGAGATGCCCGCTTCTCCTACGAGCAGTACTTC
CDR3: CASRDARFSYEQYF

D: -
V: TRBV28
J: TRBJ2-7
size: -
DNA: TGTGCCAGCAGTTCCCCCACTAGTGCCTACGAGCAGTACTTC
CDR3: CASSSPTSAYEQYF

D: -
V: TRBV5-1
J: TRBJ1-1
size: -
DNA: TGCGCCAGCAGCTTGGAACGGACTGAAGCTTTCTTT
CDR3: CASSLERTEAFF

D: -
V: TRBV5-1
J: TRBJ1-5
size: -
DNA: TGCGCCAGCTCCCCCGACGCAGGGTCTCATCAGCCCCAGCATTTT
CDR3: CASSPDAGSHQPQHF

D: -
V: TRBV5-6
J: TRBJ1-5
size: -
DNA: TGTGCCAGCAGCTGGAGCGGGAGGGAGAATCAGCCCCAGCATTTT
CDR3: CASSWSGRENQPQHF

D: TRBD1
V: TRBV30
J: TRBJ1-1
size: -
DNA: TGTGCCTGGAGTTACAGGGGTGACACTGAAGCTTTCTTT
CDR3: CAWSYRGDTEAFF

D: TRBD2
V: TRBV7-2
J: TRBJ2-1
size: few
DNA: TGTGCCAGCAGCTCCCGGACTAGAGCAAGTGAGCAGTTCTTC
CDR3: CASSSRTRASEQFF

D: -
V: TRBV19
J: TRBJ1-5
size: few
DNA: TGTGCCAGTAGTCTTACAGGGCCCACCGTCAGTCAGCCCCAGCATTTT
CDR3: CASSLTGPTVSQPQHF

D: TRBD1
V: TRBV11-2
J: TRBJ1-4
size: few
DNA: TGTGCCAGCAGCTTAGAAGGGGGCGGTGAAAAACTGTTTTTT
CDR3: CASSLEGGGEKLFF

D: TRBD2
V: TRBV7-9
J: TRBJ2-1
size: few
DNA: TGTGCCAGCAGCCCGGGACTAGCGGGAGGGCCGGGGGTTGAGCAGTTCTTC
CDR3: CASSPGLAGGPGVEQFF